Presented here are 12 T cell receptor beta chains from one specimen sequenced in a study of blood T cells in healthy people across ages. Combining a sample-barcoded 5' primer with a J-beta primer mix, a second PCR ran for 7 to 11 cycles. MiXCR, run by TCRdb on the 5' RACE reads, gives a single entry per CDR3 protein. In the table there are hundreds of thousands of distinct CDR3 sequences, around 28% of which are singletons. Source material: blood. The receptors derive from a woman of 80 years or more in good health.

This clonotype appeared many times. The rearrangement joins TRBV29-1 to TRBJ2-5; the D gene is possibly TRBD1 (5 bases). CDR3 length: 13 amino acids. Germline CDR1 and CDR2: SQVTM and ANQGSEA. V gave up 3 bases and J gave up 5 bases, with 13 bases separating them. The CDR3 here is CSVDTGTLETQYF. As DNA, the CDR3 is TGCAGCGTTGACACAGGTACCCTGGAGACCCAGTACTTC.

J is TRBJ1-4 and V is TRBV7-2; D might be TRBD1 (6 bases). Per germline, CDR1 SGHTA and CDR2 FQGNSA. The V end lost 5 bases, the J end lost 3 bases, and 16 bases lay between the germline ends. The CDR3 sequence is 16 residues long. The CDR3 sequence is CASSPQPGVANEKLFF. The CDR3 DNA reads as TGTGCCAGCAGCCCACAACCAGGGGTGGCTAATGAAAAACTGTTTTTT.

This clonotype occurred many times. The rearrangement uses TRBV4-3 and TRBJ2-7; 11 bases agree with TRBD1. V dropped 0 bases and J dropped 1; count of bases not matched to a gene: 2. Per the germline V gene, CDR1 is LGHNA and CDR2 is YSLEER. The CDR3 totals 16 residues. Here the CDR3 reads CASSQDGTGGSYEQYF. DNA for the CDR3: TGCGCCAGCAGCCAAGACGGGACAGGGGGATCCTACGAGCAGTACTTC.

This clonotype was recorded many times. V usage is TRBV12-3 or TRBV12-4 and J usage is TRBJ1-1; weak D call: TRBD1 (6 bases). The germline V and J ends were trimmed by 5 bases and 0 bases, with 13 bases remaining between them. There are 15 residues in the CDR3. The CDR3 region is CASSKPGVLNTEAFF. Here the CDR3 DNA reads TGTGCCAGCAGTAAACCAGGGGTCCTGAACACTGAAGCTTTCTTT.

There are a few counts of this clonotype. V and J are TRBV11-3 and TRBJ2-3, with D maybe TRBD2 (7 bases). The CDR3 has 14 residues. Germline V gene data show CDR1 as SGHNT and CDR2 as YENEEA. V lost 4 bases and J 5 bases, leaving 13 bases between the germline ends. Written as DNA, the CDR3 is TGTGCCAGCAGCTGTGGGGGGGCAATAGATACGCAGTATTTT. It yields the protein CASSCGGAIDTQYF.

The chain couples TRBV7-8 to TRBJ1-2; 8 bases match TRBD1. CDR3 length: 14 residues. CDR1 is SGHVS, CDR2 FQNEAQ, per germline. V was pared by 5 bases and J by 8 bases, with 10 bases of the junction left unmatched. CDR3 amino acids: CASSPTGGRGGYTF. In nucleotides, the CDR3 is TGTGCCAGCAGCCCAACAGGGGGACGCGGCGGCTACACCTTC. Combining the CDR3 with reference TRBV7-8 and TRBJ1-2 gives the whole variable domain GAGVSQSPRYKVAKRGQDVALRCDPISGHVSLFWYQQALGQGPEFLTYFQNEAQLDKSGLPSDRFFAERPEGSVSTLKIQRTQQEDSAVYLCASSPTGGRGGYTFGSGTRLTVV.

As to this clonotype: A much larger clone differs from this one at a single base, so this may be a read error. CDR3 in DNA: TGCAGTGCTAGGGGGGTTTGGGTTACTAGCACAGATACGCAGTATTTT. Translated: CSARGVWVTSTDTQYF. The chain links TRBV20-1 to TRBJ2-3, with D perhaps given as TRBD1 or TRBD2 (5 bases each). The germline V gene encodes CDR1 DFQATT and CDR2 SNEGSKA (reference sequence). This CDR3 comprises 16 residues. The germline V and J ends were trimmed by 3 bases and 0 bases, with 16 bases remaining between them.

This chain joins TRBV7-2 and TRBJ2-7; the D gene could be TRBD1 or TRBD2 (6 bases each). Trimming took 5 bases from V and 4 from J, leaving 15 bases between them. Germline V gene lookup returns CDR1 SGHTA and CDR2 FQGNSA. The CDR3 covers 14 residues. CDR3 nucleotides: TGTGCCAGCAGCGCCGGGGGCCACCTTTACGAGCAGTACTTC. Its translation: CASSAGGHLYEQYF. The full variable domain, rest sourced from reference TRBV7-2 and TRBJ2-7, is GAGVSQSPSNKVTEKGKDVELRCDPISGHTALYWYRQSLGQGLEFLIYFQGNSAPDKSGLPSDRFSAERTGGSVSTLTIQRTQQEDSAVYLCASSAGGHLYEQYFGPGTRLTVT.

Ten or more counts support this clonotype. The chain carries TRBV7-2 and TRBJ2-7; 10 bases agree with TRBD2. Germline trimming cut 5 bases from V and 6 bases from J; bases unmatched to any gene: 13. Germline CDR1 reads SGHTA; CDR2 reads FQGNSA. The CDR3 runs 16 residues. The CDR3 loop is CASSAGLLAGVLEQYF. CDR3 sequence (DNA): TGTGCCAGCAGCGCAGGACTGCTAGCGGGGGTTCTCGAGCAGTACTTC.

This clonotype was counted ten times or more. The chain carries TRBV2 and TRBJ2-1, with a tentative D call TRBD1 (5 bases). Germline CDR1 reads SNHLY; CDR2 reads FYNNEI. V lost 9 bases, J lost 4 bases, and 13 bases lay in between. This CDR3 contains 13 residues. The CDR3 DNA reads as TGTGCCAGGGTCAGGGCCTATTACAATGAGCAGTTCTTC. It yields the protein CARVRAYYNEQFF.

This clonotype was recorded many times. The chain carries TRBV20-1 and TRBJ2-1; 7 bases match TRBD2. The CDR3 totals 11 residues. Trimming at V came to 5 bases and at J to 9 bases, leaving 4 bases not matched to a gene. CDR1 is DFQATT, CDR2 SNEGSKA, per germline (reference sequence). CDR3: CSAGTSAEQFF. The CDR3 nucleotides are TGCAGTGCTGGAACTAGCGCTGAGCAGTTCTTC.

This clonotype was seen a few times. Being one base from a much bigger clone, this may be a read error. The V gene is TRBV7-2, the J gene TRBJ2-3; TRBD2 matches 8 bases. The CDR3 sequence is 17 residues long. V gave up 5 bases and J gave up 4 bases; unmatched junction bases: 14. CDR1 and CDR2 from the germline V gene are SGHTA and FQGNSA. Here the CDR3 DNA reads TGTGCCAGCAGCGACCCGGGACTAGTGACAATGGCAGATACGCAGTATTTT. Protein product: CASSDPGLVTMADTQYF.